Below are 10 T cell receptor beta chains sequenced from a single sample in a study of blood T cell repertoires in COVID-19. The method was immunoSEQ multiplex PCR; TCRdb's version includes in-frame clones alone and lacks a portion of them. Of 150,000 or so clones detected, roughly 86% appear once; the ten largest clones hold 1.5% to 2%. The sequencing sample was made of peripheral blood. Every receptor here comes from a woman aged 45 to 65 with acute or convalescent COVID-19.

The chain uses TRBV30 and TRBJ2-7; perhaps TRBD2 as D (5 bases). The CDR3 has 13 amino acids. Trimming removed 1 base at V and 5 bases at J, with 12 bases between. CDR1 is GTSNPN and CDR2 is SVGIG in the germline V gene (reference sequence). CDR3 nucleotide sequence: TGTGCCTGGAGTGCGGGGAAGGTCCACGAGCAGTACTTC. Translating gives CAWSAGKVHEQYF.

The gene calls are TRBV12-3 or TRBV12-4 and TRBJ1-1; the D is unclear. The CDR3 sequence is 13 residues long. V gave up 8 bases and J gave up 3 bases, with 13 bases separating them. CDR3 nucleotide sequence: TGTGCCAGCTCCACGGGTGTTGACACTGAAGCTTTCTTT. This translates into CASSTGVDTEAFF.

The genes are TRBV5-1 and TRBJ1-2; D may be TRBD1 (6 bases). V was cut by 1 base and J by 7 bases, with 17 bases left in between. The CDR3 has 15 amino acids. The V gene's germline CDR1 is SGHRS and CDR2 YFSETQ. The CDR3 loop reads CASSLREQGVSGYTF. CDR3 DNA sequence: TGCGCCAGCAGCTTGAGGGAACAGGGAGTTAGTGGCTACACCTTC. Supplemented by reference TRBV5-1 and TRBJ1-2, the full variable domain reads KAGVTQTPRYLIKTRGQQVTLSCSPISGHRSVSWYQQTPGQGLQFLFEYFSETQRNKGNFPGRFSGRQFSNSRSEMNVSTLELGDSALYLCASSLREQGVSGYTFGSGTRLTVV.

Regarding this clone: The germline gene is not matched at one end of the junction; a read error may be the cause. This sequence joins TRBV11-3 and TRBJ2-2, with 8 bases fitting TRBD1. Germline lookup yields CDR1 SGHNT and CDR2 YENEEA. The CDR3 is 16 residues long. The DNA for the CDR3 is TGTGCCAGCAGCTTAGATCGACAGGGGAACCCCGGGGAGCTGTTTTTT. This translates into CASSLDRQGNPGELFF.

CDR3 sequence reads: CASSLGRADTQYF. The CDR3 DNA reads TGTGCCAGCAGCTTAGGACGGGCAGATACGCAGTATTTT. The V call is TRBV7-8, the J call TRBJ2-3; D remains ambiguous. The CDR3 has 13 residues. CDR1 is SGHVS and CDR2 is FQNEAQ in the germline V gene. The V gene lost 1 base and the J gene lost 4 bases, with 6 bases spanning the gap.

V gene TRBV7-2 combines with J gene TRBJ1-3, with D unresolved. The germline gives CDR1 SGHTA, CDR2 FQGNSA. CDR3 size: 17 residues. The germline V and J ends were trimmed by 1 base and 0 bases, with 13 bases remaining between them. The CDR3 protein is CASSLVTASYSGNTIYF. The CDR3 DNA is TGTGCCAGCAGCTTAGTCACAGCAAGTTACTCTGGAAACACCATATATTTT.

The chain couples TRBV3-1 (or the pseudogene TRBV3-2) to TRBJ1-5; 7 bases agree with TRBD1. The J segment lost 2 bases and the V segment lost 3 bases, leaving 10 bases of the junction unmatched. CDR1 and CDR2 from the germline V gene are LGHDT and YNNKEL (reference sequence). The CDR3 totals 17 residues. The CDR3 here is CASSQGGQRGGNQPQHF. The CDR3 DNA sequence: TGTGCCAGCAGCCAGGGGGGACAGAGAGGTGGCAATCAGCCCCAGCATTTT.

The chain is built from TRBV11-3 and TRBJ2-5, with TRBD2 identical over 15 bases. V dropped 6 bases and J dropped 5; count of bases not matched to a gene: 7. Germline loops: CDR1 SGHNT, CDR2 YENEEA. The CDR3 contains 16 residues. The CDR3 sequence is CASRSGTSGGQETQYF. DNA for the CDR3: TGTGCCAGCAGGTCCGGGACTAGCGGGGGGCAGGAGACCCAGTACTTC.

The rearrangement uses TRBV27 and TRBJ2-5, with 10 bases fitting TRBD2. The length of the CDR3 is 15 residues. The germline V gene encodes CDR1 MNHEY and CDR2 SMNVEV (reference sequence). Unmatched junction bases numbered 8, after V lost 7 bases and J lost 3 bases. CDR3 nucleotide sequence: TGTGCCAGCAAAATAGCGGGGGGTCTTGAAGAGACCCAGTACTTC. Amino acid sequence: CASKIAGGLEETQYF.

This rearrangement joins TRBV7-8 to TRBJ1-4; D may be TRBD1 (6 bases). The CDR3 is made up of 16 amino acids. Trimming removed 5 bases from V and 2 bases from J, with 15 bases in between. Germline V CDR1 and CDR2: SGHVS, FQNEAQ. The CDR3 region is CASSAQNRVTNEKLFF. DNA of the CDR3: TGTGCCAGCAGCGCCCAGAACAGGGTTACTAATGAAAAACTGTTTTTT.